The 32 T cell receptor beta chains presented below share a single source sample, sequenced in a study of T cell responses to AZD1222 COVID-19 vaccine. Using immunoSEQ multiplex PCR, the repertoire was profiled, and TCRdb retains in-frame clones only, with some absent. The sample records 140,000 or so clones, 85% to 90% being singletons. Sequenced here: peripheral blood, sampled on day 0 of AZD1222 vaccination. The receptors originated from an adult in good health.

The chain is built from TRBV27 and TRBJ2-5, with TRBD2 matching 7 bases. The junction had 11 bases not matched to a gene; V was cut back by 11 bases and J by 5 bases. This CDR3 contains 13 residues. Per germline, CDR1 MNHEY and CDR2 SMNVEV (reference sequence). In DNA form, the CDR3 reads TGTGCCCCTTATGGGGAGGGGACGGAGACCCAGTACTTC. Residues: CAPYGEGTETQYF.

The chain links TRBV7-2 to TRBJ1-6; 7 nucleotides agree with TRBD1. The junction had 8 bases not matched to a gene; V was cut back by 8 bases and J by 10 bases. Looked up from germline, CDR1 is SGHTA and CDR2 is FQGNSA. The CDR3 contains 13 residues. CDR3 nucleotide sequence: TGTGCCAGCGACAGGGAAGGAAAGTCACCCCTCCACTTT. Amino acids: CASDREGKSPLHF.

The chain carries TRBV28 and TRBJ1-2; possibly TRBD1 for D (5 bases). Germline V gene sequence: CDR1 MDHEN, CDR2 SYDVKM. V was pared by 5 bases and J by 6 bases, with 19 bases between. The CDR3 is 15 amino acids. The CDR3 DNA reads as TGTGCCAGCAGTATTACGGGGGGGTTAACTAATGGCTACACCTTC. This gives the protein CASSITGGLTNGYTF.

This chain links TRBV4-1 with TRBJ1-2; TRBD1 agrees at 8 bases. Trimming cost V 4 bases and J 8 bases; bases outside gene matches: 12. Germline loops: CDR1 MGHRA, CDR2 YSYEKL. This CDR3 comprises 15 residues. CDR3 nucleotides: TGCGCCAGCAGCCCTCCACGGACAGGGACGGACGGCTACACCTTC. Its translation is CASSPPRTGTDGYTF.

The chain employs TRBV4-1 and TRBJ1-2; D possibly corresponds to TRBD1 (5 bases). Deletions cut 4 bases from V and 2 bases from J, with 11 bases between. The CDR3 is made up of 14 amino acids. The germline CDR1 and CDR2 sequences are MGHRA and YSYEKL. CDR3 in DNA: TGCGCCAGCAGCCGTGGGGACGAAAACTATGGCTACACCTTC. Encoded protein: CASSRGDENYGYTF.

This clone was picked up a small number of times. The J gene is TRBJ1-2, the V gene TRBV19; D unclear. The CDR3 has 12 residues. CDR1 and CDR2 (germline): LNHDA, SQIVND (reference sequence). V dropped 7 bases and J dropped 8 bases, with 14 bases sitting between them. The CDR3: CASTLGAGGYTF. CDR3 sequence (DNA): TGTGCCAGTACCTTGGGAGCTGGAGGCTACACCTTC. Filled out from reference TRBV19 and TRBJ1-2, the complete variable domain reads DGGITQSPKYLFRKEGQNVTLSCEQNLNHDAMYWYRQDPGQGLRLIYYSQIVNDFQKGDIAEGYSVSREKKESFPLTVTSAQKNPTAFYLCASTLGAGGYTFGSGTRLTVV.

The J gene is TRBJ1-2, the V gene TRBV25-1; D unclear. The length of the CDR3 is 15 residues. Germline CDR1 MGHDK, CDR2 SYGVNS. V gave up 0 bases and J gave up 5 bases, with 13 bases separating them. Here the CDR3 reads CASSEYDPGPYGYTF. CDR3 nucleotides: TGTGCCAGCAGTGAATATGACCCGGGTCCGTATGGCTACACCTTC.

The chain's CDR3 is CASSESIGSYNEQFF. The CDR3, as DNA: TGCGCCAGCAGTGAGTCGATTGGATCCTACAATGAGCAGTTCTTC. V usage is TRBV10-1 and J usage is TRBJ2-1; the D is unclear. This CDR3 contains 15 residues. The ends were cut back, 0 bases at V and 1 base at J, with 7 bases in the middle. Germline assignment: CDR1 WNHNN and CDR2 SYGVQD (reference sequence).

The CDR3 spells CASSSESQDSPLHF. In nucleotides, the CDR3 is TGTGCCAGCAGTTCAGAATCACAGGATTCACCCCTCCACTTT. The rearrangement joins TRBV5-6 to TRBJ1-6, with TRBD1 as a possible D gene (5 bases). The germline CDR1 and CDR2 sequences are SGHDT and YYEEEE. The CDR3 spans 14 residues. The ends were cut back, 5 bases at V and 8 bases at J, with 14 bases in the middle.

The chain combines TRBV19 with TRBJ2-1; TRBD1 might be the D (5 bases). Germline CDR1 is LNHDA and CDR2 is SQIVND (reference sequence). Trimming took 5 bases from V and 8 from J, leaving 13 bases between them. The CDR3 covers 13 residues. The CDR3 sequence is CASSLGAYDEQFF. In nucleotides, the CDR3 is TGTGCCAGTAGTCTAGGGGCGTACGATGAGCAGTTCTTC.

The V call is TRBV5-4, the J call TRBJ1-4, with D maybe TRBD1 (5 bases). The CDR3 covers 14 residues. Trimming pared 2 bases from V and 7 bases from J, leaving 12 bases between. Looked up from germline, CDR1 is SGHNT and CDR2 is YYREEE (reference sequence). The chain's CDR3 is CASSFPGVGEKLFF. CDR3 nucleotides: TGTGCCAGCAGCTTCCCGGGGGTCGGTGAAAAACTGTTTTTT.

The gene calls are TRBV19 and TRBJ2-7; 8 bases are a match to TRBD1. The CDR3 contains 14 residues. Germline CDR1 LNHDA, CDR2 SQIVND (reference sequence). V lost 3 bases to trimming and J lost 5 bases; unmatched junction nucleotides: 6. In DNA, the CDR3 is TGTGCCAGTAGTATTGAGGGCAGGGGGCACGAGCAGTACTTC. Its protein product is CASSIEGRGHEQYF.

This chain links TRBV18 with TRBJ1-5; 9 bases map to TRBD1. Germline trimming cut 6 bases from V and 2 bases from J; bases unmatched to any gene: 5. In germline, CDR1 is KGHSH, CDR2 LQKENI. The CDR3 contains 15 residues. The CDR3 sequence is CASSYRTGGNQPQHF. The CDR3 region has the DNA TGTGCCAGCTCCTATCGGACAGGGGGCAATCAGCCCCAGCATTTT.

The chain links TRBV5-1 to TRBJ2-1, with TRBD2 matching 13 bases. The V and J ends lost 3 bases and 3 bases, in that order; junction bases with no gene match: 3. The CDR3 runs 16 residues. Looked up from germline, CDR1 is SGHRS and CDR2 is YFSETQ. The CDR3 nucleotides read TGCGCCAGCAGCTGGACTAGCGGGGGAGACTACAATGAGCAGTTCTTC. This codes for CASSWTSGGDYNEQFF.

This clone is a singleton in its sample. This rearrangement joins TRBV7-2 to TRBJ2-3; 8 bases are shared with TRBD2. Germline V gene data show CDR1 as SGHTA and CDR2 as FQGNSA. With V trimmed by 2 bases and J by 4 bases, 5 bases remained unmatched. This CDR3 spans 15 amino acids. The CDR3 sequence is CASSLRGLGSDTQYF. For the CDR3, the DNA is TGTGCCAGCAGCTTAAGGGGACTAGGGTCAGATACGCAGTATTTT.

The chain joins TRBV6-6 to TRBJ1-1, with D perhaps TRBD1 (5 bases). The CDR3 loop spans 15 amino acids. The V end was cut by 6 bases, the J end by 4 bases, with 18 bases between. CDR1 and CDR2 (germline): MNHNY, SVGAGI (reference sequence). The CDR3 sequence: CASSTGTEERTEAFF. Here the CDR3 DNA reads TGTGCCAGCAGCACCGGGACGGAGGAGCGCACTGAAGCTTTCTTT.

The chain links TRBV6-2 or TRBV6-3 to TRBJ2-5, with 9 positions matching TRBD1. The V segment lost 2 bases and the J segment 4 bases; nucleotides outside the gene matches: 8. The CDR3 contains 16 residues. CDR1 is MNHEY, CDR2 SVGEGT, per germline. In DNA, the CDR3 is TGTGCCAGCAGTTACCTCCGGACAGGGGTCTCAGAGACCCAGTACTTC. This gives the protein CASSYLRTGVSETQYF.

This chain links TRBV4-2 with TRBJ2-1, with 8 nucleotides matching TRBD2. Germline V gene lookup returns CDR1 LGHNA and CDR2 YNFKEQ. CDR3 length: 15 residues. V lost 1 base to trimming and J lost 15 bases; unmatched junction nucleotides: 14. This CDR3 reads CASSQVGASGRMAFF. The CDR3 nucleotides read TGTGCCAGCAGCCAAGTGGGGGCTAGCGGGCGTATGGCGTTCTTC.

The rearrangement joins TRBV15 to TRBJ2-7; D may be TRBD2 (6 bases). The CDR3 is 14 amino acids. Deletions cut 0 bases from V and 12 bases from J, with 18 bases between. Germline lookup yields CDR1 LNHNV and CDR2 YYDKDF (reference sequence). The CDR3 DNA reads TGTGCCACCAGCAGAGATCCAACTAGCAAGAGTCCGTACTTC. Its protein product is CATSRDPTSKSPYF.

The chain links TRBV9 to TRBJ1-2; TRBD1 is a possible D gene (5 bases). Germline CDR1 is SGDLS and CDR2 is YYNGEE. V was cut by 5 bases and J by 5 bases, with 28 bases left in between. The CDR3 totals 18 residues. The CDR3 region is CASSRNPERGRRMYGYTF. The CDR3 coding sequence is TGTGCCAGCAGTCGAAACCCAGAGCGGGGCCGTCGCATGTATGGCTACACCTTC.

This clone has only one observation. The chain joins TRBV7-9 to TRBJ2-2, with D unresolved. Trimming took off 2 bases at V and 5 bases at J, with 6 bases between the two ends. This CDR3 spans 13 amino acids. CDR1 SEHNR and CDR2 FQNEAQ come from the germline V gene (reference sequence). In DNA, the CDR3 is TGTGCCAGCAGCTTACTGGGGACCGGGGAGCTGTTTTTT. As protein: CASSLLGTGELFF.

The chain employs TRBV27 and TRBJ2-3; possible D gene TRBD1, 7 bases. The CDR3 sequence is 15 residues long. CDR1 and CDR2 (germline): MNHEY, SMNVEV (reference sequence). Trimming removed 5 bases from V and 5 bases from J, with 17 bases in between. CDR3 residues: CASSPGGGRGDTQYF. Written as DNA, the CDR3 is TGTGCCAGCAGTCCTGGAGGGGGCCGGGGAGATACGCAGTATTTT.

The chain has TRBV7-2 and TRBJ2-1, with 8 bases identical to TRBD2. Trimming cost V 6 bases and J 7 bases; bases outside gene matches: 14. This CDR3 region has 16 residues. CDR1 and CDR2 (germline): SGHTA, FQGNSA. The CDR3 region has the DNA TGTGCCAGCAGGGCCCAATCGGCGGGGGGATTTAATGAGCAGTTCTTC. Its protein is CASRAQSAGGFNEQFF.

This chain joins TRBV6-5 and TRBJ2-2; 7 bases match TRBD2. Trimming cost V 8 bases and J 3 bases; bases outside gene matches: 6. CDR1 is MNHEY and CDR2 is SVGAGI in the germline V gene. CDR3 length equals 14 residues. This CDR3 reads CASSAGVHTGELFF. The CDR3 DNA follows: TGTGCCAGCTCCGCGGGGGTCCACACCGGGGAGCTGTTTTTT.

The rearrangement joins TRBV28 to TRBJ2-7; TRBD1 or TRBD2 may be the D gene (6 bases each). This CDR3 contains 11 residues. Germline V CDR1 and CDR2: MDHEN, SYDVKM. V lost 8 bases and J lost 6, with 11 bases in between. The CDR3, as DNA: TGTGCCAGCGTCTGGGGGGCCGAGCAGTACTTC. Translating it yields CASVWGAEQYF.

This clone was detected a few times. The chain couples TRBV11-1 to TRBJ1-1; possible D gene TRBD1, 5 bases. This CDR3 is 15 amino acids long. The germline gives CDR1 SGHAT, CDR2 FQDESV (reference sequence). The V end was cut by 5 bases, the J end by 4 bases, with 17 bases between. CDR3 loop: CASSPGTPRGTEAFF. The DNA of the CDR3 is TGTGCCAGCAGCCCTGGGACCCCGCGCGGCACTGAAGCTTTCTTT.

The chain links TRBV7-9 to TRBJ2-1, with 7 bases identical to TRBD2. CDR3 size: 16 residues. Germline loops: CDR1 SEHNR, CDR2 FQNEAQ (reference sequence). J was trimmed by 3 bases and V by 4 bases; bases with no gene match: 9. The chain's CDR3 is CASSSSGTILYNEQFF. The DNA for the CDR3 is TGTGCCAGCAGCTCCTCCGGGACTATACTCTACAATGAGCAGTTCTTC.

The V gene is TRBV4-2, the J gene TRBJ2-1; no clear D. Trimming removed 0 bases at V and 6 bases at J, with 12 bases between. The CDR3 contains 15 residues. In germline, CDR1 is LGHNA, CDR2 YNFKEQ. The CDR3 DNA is TGTGCCAGCAGCCAAGATCCGACGGGTTCCAATGAGCAGTTCTTC. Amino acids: CASSQDPTGSNEQFF.

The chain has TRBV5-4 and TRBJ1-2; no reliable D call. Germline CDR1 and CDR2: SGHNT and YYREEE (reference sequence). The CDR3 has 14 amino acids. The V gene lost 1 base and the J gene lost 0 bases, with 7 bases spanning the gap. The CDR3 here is CASSLNRANYGYTF. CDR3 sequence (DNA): TGTGCCAGCAGCTTGAACAGAGCTAACTATGGCTACACCTTC.

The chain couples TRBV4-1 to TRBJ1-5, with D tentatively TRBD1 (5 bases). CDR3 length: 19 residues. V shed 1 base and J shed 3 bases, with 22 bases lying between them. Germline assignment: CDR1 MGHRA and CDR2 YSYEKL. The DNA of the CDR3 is TGCGCCAGCAGCCAAGTTCCGCGCGGCCTGGAGGGGTTCAATCAGCCCCAGCATTTT. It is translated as CASSQVPRGLEGFNQPQHF.

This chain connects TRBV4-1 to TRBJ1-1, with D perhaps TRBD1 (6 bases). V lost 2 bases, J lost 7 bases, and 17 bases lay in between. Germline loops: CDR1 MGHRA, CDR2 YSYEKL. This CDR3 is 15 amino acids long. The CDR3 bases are TGCGCCAGCAGCCAATATGGCCCAGGGGTCTATGAAGCTTTCTTT. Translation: CASSQYGPGVYEAFF.

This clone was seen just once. The CDR3 region is CASKNSGTGELFF. The CDR3 nucleotides read TGTGCCAGCAAGAATAGTGGCACCGGGGAGCTGTTTTTT. This rearrangement joins TRBV28 to TRBJ2-2; D ambiguous. The CDR3 extends over 13 amino acids. Trimming stripped 7 bases from V and 4 bases from J, with 10 bases between. Per the germline V gene, CDR1 is MDHEN and CDR2 is SYDVKM.